This T cell receptor (beta chain) stems from a study of identical twins. TCRdb re-derived calls from the 5' RACE reads in MiXCR, one entry per CDR3 protein. The table includes around 1.7 million distinct CDR3 sequences, under 35% detected once. The V end lost 5 bases, the J end lost 7 bases, and 23 bases lay between the germline ends. CDR1 and CDR2 (germline): SGHVS, FQNEAQ. CDR3 length: 16 amino acids. The sequencing sample was made of cord blood. The chain uses TRBV7-8 and TRBJ1-2, with D unresolved. This TCR was sampled from a newborn girl in good health. For the CDR3, the DNA is TGTGCCAGCAGCCCCCGCTGGACGGAGGCTCGGATTGGCTACACCTTC. It translates to CASSPRWTEARIGYTF.